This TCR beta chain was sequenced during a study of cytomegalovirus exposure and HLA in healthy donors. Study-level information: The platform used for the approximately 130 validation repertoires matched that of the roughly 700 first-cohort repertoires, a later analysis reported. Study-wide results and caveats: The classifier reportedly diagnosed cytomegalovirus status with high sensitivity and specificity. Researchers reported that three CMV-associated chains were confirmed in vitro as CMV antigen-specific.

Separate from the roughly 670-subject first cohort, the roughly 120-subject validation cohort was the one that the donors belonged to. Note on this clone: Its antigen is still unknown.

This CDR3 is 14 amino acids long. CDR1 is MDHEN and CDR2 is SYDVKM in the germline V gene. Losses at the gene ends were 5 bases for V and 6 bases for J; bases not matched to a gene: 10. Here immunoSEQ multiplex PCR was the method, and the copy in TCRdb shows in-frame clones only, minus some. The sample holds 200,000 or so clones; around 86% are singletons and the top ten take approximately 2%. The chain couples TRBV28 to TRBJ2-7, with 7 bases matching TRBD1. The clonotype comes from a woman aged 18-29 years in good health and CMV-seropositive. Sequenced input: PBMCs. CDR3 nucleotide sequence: TGTGCCAGCAGTCAAAGGGGGCGCATCCGCGAGCAGTACTTC. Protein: CASSQRGRIREQYF.